These 30 T cell receptor beta chains came from one sample sequenced in a study of T cell responses to AZD1222 COVID-19 vaccine. Profiled with immunoSEQ multiplex PCR; TCRdb holds only in-frame clones, not every one. The data show fewer than 200,000 clones, with 90% to 95% seen just once and approximately 2% held by the top ten. Specimen: peripheral blood, collected on day 0 of AZD1222 vaccination. These receptors were obtained from an adult in good health.

The rearrangement uses TRBV28 and TRBJ1-2, with 7 bases fitting TRBD1. The V gene end was trimmed by 8 bases and the J gene end by 3 bases; junction bases not matched to a gene: 12. This CDR3 is built from 15 residues. Germline CDR1 is MDHEN and CDR2 is SYDVKM. This chain's CDR3 is CASGTRTGGYYGYTF. CDR3 bases: TGTGCCAGCGGGACTAGGACAGGAGGGTACTATGGCTACACCTTC.

V gene TRBV14 combines with J gene TRBJ1-5; D possibly corresponds to TRBD1 (6 bases). V was shortened by 4 bases and J by 4 bases, with 14 bases between the two germline ends. The CDR3 runs 15 residues. Germline CDR1 is SGHDN and CDR2 is FVKESK. The CDR3 sequence is CASSPWGLGNQPQHF. CDR3 in DNA: TGTGCCAGCAGCCCGTGGGGGCTTGGAAATCAGCCCCAGCATTTT. The full variable domain, rest sourced from reference TRBV14 and TRBJ1-5, is EAGVTQFPSHSVIEKGQTVTLRCDPISGHDNLYWYRRVMGKEIKFLLHFVKESKQDESGMPNNRFLAERTGGTYSTLKVQPAELEDSGVYFCASSPWGLGNQPQHFGDGTRLSIL.

The chain recombines TRBV29-1 with TRBJ2-5; perhaps TRBD1 as D (6 bases). CDR1 is SQVTM, CDR2 ANQGSEA, per germline. The V gene lost 7 bases and the J gene lost 4 bases, with 16 bases spanning the gap. This CDR3 has 13 residues. This CDR3 reads CSAQGSQRETQYF. CDR3 nucleotides: TGCAGCGCACAGGGAAGTCAAAGAGAGACCCAGTACTTC.

V gene TRBV10-2 combines with J gene TRBJ1-3; 7 nucleotides agree with TRBD1. Trimming at V came to 4 bases and at J to 4 bases, leaving 4 bases not matched to a gene. Per germline, CDR1 WSHSY and CDR2 SAAADI. There are 14 residues in the CDR3. CDR3: CASSATGLGNTIYF. In DNA, the CDR3 is TGCGCCAGCAGTGCGACAGGGCTCGGAAACACCATATATTTT.

The rearrangement uses TRBV6-5 and TRBJ1-2; 7 bases fit TRBD1. This CDR3 contains 14 residues. Germline trimming cut 6 bases from V and 8 bases from J; bases unmatched to any gene: 12. Germline-derived CDR1 and CDR2 are MNHEY and SVGAGI. The chain's CDR3 is CASSGTGQLWGYTF. DNA for the CDR3: TGTGCCAGCAGCGGAACGGGACAGTTGTGGGGCTACACCTTC.

The V gene is TRBV7-9, the J gene TRBJ1-1; the D is unclear. The CDR3 loop spans 14 amino acids. V was cut by 1 base and J by 1 base, with 7 bases left in between. CDR1 is SEHNR, CDR2 FQNEAQ, per germline (reference sequence). The CDR3 spells CASSLVHKNTEAFF. The CDR3, as DNA: TGTGCCAGCAGCTTAGTTCACAAGAACACTGAAGCTTTCTTT.

The chain uses TRBV27 and TRBJ2-3, with D hard to call. V was trimmed by 3 bases and J by 9 bases, leaving 13 bases between them. This CDR3 is 13 amino acids long. Per germline, CDR1 MNHEY and CDR2 SMNVEV (reference sequence). The CDR3 DNA sequence: TGTGCCAGCAGTTTCTCACCCACTGGAACGCAGTATTTT. This translates into CASSFSPTGTQYF.

This rearrangement joins TRBV6-1 to TRBJ2-1; D call uncertain. The CDR3 spans 14 residues. Germline V CDR1 and CDR2: MNHNS, SASEGT. Trimming took 3 bases from V and 9 from J, leaving 15 bases between them. CDR3 sequence (DNA): TGTGCCAGCAGTGAGCTCGGAGTTTTGGGTGAGCAGTTCTTC. This sequence encodes CASSELGVLGEQFF.

The chain joins TRBV15 to TRBJ1-5; D gene uncertain. The CDR3 contains 15 residues. Deletions cut 0 bases from V and 2 bases from J, with 8 bases between. Germline assignment: CDR1 LNHNV and CDR2 YYDKDF (reference sequence). The DNA for the CDR3 is TGTGCCACCAGCAGAGATAGCGCCCGCAATCAGCCCCAGCATTTT. Translating it yields CATSRDSARNQPQHF.

V usage is TRBV19 and J usage is TRBJ1-1, with D hard to call. Trimming removed 5 bases at V and 7 bases at J, with 11 bases between. This CDR3 has 12 amino acids. Germline CDR1 is LNHDA and CDR2 is SQIVND (reference sequence). This CDR3 is CASSHTVGEAFF. Written as DNA, the CDR3 is TGTGCCAGTAGTCATACGGTCGGTGAAGCTTTCTTT.

The J gene is TRBJ1-3, the V gene TRBV18, with a weak D call TRBD1 (5 bases). The CDR3 length is 16 residues. The V end was cut by 0 bases, the J end by 0 bases, with 9 bases between. The germline CDR1 and CDR2 sequences are KGHSH and LQKENI. The CDR3 DNA follows: TGTGCCAGCTCACCACCAGGGACGGTCTCTGGAAACACCATATATTTT. This codes for CASSPPGTVSGNTIYF.

This clone appeared a few times. The rearrangement uses TRBV3-1 (or the pseudogene TRBV3-2) and TRBJ2-7, with D uncertain. There are 14 residues in the CDR3. CDR1 and CDR2 from the germline V gene are LGHDT and YNNKEL (reference sequence). The V gene lost 1 base and the J gene lost 3 bases, with 10 bases spanning the gap. The CDR3 sequence: CASSQGFSGYEQYF. The DNA of the CDR3 is TGTGCCAGCAGCCAAGGATTTAGTGGCTACGAGCAGTACTTC.

The rearrangement joins TRBV30 to TRBJ1-5, with D perhaps TRBD1 (6 bases). The CDR3 is 15 residues long. Trimming cost V 0 bases and J 0 bases, with 9 bases left between them. CDR1 and CDR2 from the germline V gene are GTSNPN and SVGIG (reference sequence). The CDR3 is CAWSVGGYSNQPQHF. Here the CDR3 DNA reads TGTGCCTGGAGTGTAGGGGGATATAGCAATCAGCCCCAGCATTTT.

DNA of the CDR3: TGTGCCAGTATCCCCCCGCGGGGACTGATGTTTTTT. It specifies CASIPPRGLMFF. The genes are TRBV19 and TRBJ2-2, with D possibly TRBD2 on 6 matching bases. V gave up 7 bases and J gave up 15 bases, with 18 bases separating them. CDR1 and CDR2 (germline): LNHDA, SQIVND (reference sequence). There are 12 residues in the CDR3.

The chain has TRBV9 and TRBJ1-2, with D perhaps matching TRBD1 (5 bases). This CDR3 comprises 14 residues. Germline V gene lookup returns CDR1 SGDLS and CDR2 YYNGEE. Trimming cost V 2 bases and J 4 bases, with 12 bases left between them. This CDR3 reads CASSVRGTLYGYTF. The CDR3 nucleotides are TGTGCCAGCAGCGTCCGGGGGACTCTCTATGGCTACACCTTC.

The chain has TRBV5-4 and TRBJ1-5; 7 bases agree with TRBD1. Germline CDR1 and CDR2: SGHNT and YYREEE (reference sequence). V shed 3 bases, J shed 4 bases, and the junction held 7 bases outside the gene matches. The CDR3 is made up of 15 amino acids. CDR3 nucleotides: TGTGCCAGCAGCTCTGGGACAGCCGAAAATCAGCCCCAGCATTTT. Residues: CASSSGTAENQPQHF.

The chain has TRBV19 and TRBJ2-7; TRBD2 matches at 7 bases. This CDR3 contains 16 residues. With 1 base clipped from V and 2 bases from J, the junction kept 8 bases outside the gene matches. The V gene's germline CDR1 is LNHDA and CDR2 SQIVND (reference sequence). CDR3 protein: CASSIVGRGVTYEQYF. For the CDR3, the DNA is TGTGCCAGTAGTATAGTAGGCCGGGGGGTAACCTACGAGCAGTACTTC. Full variable domain (rest looked up from reference TRBV19 and TRBJ2-7): DGGITQSPKYLFRKEGQNVTLSCEQNLNHDAMYWYRQDPGQGLRLIYYSQIVNDFQKGDIAEGYSVSREKKESFPLTVTSAQKNPTAFYLCASSIVGRGVTYEQYFGPGTRLTVT.

CDR3: CASSSGTGRDEQYF. The CDR3 region has the DNA TGTGCCAGCAGTTCAGGGACAGGGAGGGACGAGCAGTACTTC. The rearrangement links TRBV28 to TRBJ2-7; TRBD1 aligns across 9 bases. The CDR3 extends over 14 amino acids. V lost 4 bases and J lost 5; bases outside the gene matches: 6. Germline CDR1 and CDR2: MDHEN and SYDVKM.

This chain joins TRBV28 and TRBJ1-2, with D uncertain. The V end lost 3 bases, the J end lost 4 bases, and 18 bases lay between the germline ends. There are 16 residues in the CDR3. The germline V gene encodes CDR1 MDHEN and CDR2 SYDVKM. CDR3 amino acids: CASSFDQSRILYGYTF. CDR3 coding DNA: TGTGCCAGCAGTTTCGATCAGTCGAGAATTCTCTATGGCTACACCTTC.

This rearrangement joins TRBV28 to TRBJ2-5, with unresolved D. CDR3 length equals 13 residues. Per the germline V gene, CDR1 is MDHEN and CDR2 is SYDVKM. V dropped 5 bases and J dropped 5 bases, with 12 bases sitting between them. The CDR3 protein is CASSRLTRETQYF. The CDR3 nucleotides are TGTGCCAGCAGTCGATTAACCCGGGAGACCCAGTACTTC. The whole variable domain, remainder taken from reference TRBV28 and TRBJ2-5, is DVKVTQSSRYLVKRTGEKVFLECVQDMDHENMFWYRQDPGLGLRLIYFSYDVKMKEKGDIPEGYSVSREKKERFSLILESASTNQTSMYLCASSRLTRETQYFGPGTRLLVL.

The V call is TRBV28, the J call TRBJ1-1, with 8 bases lining up with TRBD1. This CDR3 is 16 amino acids long. Germline assignment: CDR1 MDHEN and CDR2 SYDVKM. The junction had 9 bases not matched to a gene; V was cut back by 6 bases and J by 0 bases. The CDR3 nucleotides are TGTGCCAGCAGACCCGGACAGGGCGTCCTGAACACTGAAGCTTTCTTT. As protein: CASRPGQGVLNTEAFF.

The gene calls are TRBV5-4 and TRBJ1-1; D is perhaps TRBD1 (5 bases). The CDR3 loop spans 15 amino acids. Trimming left V 5 bases short and J 5 bases short, with 19 bases between. Germline loops: CDR1 SGHNT, CDR2 YYREEE (reference sequence). This chain's CDR3 is CASSSQVGGRTEAFF. DNA of the CDR3: TGTGCCAGCAGTAGCCAGGTGGGGGGGAGAACTGAAGCTTTCTTT.

V gene TRBV27 combines with J gene TRBJ2-3, with 10 positions matching TRBD2. There are 17 residues in the CDR3. Looked up from germline, CDR1 is MNHEY and CDR2 is SMNVEV (reference sequence). J gave up 1 base and V 6 bases, and 10 bases lay outside the gene matches. The CDR3 DNA reads TGTGCCAGCAGCCATACTTCGCTAGCGGGAGGCACAGATACGCAGTATTTT. It codes for CASSHTSLAGGTDTQYF.

The rearrangement joins TRBV4-3 to TRBJ2-7, with D unclear. There are 15 residues in the CDR3. In germline, CDR1 is LGHNA, CDR2 YSLEER. V was pared by 0 bases and J by 0 bases, with 9 bases between. The CDR3 is CASSQDALSSYEQYF. CDR3 coding DNA: TGCGCCAGCAGCCAAGACGCGCTAAGCTCCTACGAGCAGTACTTC.

The chain links TRBV11-3 to TRBJ2-7; TRBD2 aligns across 8 bases. With 3 bases clipped from V and 3 bases from J, the junction kept 7 bases outside the gene matches. Germline CDR1 is SGHNT and CDR2 is YENEEA. CDR3 length: 15 residues. CDR3 residues: CASSFYGGADYEQYF. DNA of the CDR3: TGTGCCAGCAGCTTTTACGGGGGGGCGGACTACGAGCAGTACTTC.

The rearrangement uses TRBV5-8 and TRBJ2-3, with 11 nucleotides matching TRBD2. The V gene end was trimmed by 4 bases and the J gene end by 14 bases; junction bases not matched to a gene: 9. Germline V CDR1 and CDR2: SGHTS, YDEGEE. This CDR3 is built from 13 residues. Here the CDR3 DNA reads TGTGCCAGCAGCGGTAGCGGGGGGGCCTGGTCGTATTTT. Its translation: CASSGSGGAWSYF.

This clone was detected a few times. The chain employs TRBV19 and TRBJ1-1; D is unresolved. The CDR3 totals 13 residues. Trimming removed 2 bases at V and 6 bases at J, with 10 bases between. Germline values: CDR1 LNHDA, CDR2 SQIVND (reference sequence). The CDR3 loop is CASSIKGRPEAFF. As DNA, the CDR3 is TGTGCCAGTAGTATAAAGGGAAGACCTGAAGCTTTCTTT.

The chain joins TRBV28 to TRBJ1-6; D gene ambiguous. Trimming took off 6 bases at V and 0 bases at J, with 12 bases between the two ends. Germline-derived CDR1 and CDR2 are MDHEN and SYDVKM. CDR3 length equals 16 residues. In nucleotides, the CDR3 is TGTGCCAGCAGGATCCTAGGTAGCTCCTATAATTCACCCCTCCACTTT. Amino acid sequence: CASRILGSSYNSPLHF. Complete variable domain (other parts from reference TRBV28 and TRBJ1-6): DVKVTQSSRYLVKRTGEKVFLECVQDMDHENMFWYRQDPGLGLRLIYFSYDVKMKEKGDIPEGYSVSREKKERFSLILESASTNQTSMYLCASRILGSSYNSPLHFGNGTRLTVT.

This chain uses TRBV19 with TRBJ1-2; D unresolved. Trimming took 4 bases from V and 2 from J, leaving 8 bases between them. This CDR3 has 13 residues. Per germline, CDR1 LNHDA and CDR2 SQIVND (reference sequence). The CDR3 here is CASSRDQNYGYTF. CDR3 coding DNA: TGTGCCAGTAGTAGGGATCAGAACTATGGCTACACCTTC.

The rearrangement uses TRBV7-6 and TRBJ2-7; D not certain. The V gene's germline CDR1 is SGHVS and CDR2 FNYEAQ. The V end lost 5 bases, the J end lost 0 bases, and 17 bases lay between the germline ends. The CDR3 is 16 residues long. CDR3 sequence: CASSPNYAQSSYEQYF. The CDR3 DNA follows: TGTGCCAGCAGCCCGAACTACGCTCAAAGCTCCTACGAGCAGTACTTC. The full variable domain, completed using reference TRBV7-6 and TRBJ2-7, is GAGVSQSPRYKVTKRGQDVALRCDPISGHVSLYWYRQALGQGPEFLTYFNYEAQQDKSGLPNDRFSAERPEGSISTLTIQRTEQRDSAMYRCASSPNYAQSSYEQYFGPGTRLTVT.